This TCR beta chain comes out of a study of blood T cell repertoires in COVID-19. Study-level information: The United States, Italy and Spain supplied acute and convalescent COVID-19 samples. Sources were T cells, B-cell-depleted T cells, or PBMCs; the material itself was cDNA or gDNA.

As handled by the study authors: Estimated nucleated cell counts came from reference gene primer amplification. Sequencing was performed with immunoSEQ multiplex PCR; in TCRdb, only in-frame clones are kept and a portion is missing. D and trimming were read from the DNA, whereas the V and J calls and clone size are those reported in that table. The top ten clones hold around 8.1% of a sample with about 250,000 clones, around four fifths of them seen once. The sequencing input was peripheral blood. This TCR was sampled from a man aged 35-49 years with active or convalescent COVID-19.

CDR3 nucleotide sequence: TGTGCCAGCAGCCAAGATTGGAGGGGTCAGGCTTGGCCCCAGCATTTT. Protein: CASSQDWRGQAWPQHF. V is TRBV3-1 (or the pseudogene TRBV3-2) and J is TRBJ1-5; D possibly corresponds to TRBD1 (5 bases). Per germline, CDR1 LGHDT and CDR2 YNNKEL (reference sequence). V shed 0 bases and J shed 9 bases, with 18 bases lying between them. This CDR3 has 16 amino acids.